Described below is a single T cell receptor beta chain sequence and its context. Its antigen is not known. The immunoSEQ assay amplified TCRB CDR3 from up to about 2 ug DNA. The primer mix had 60 V beta and 13 J beta primers. This table comes from immunoSEQ multiplex PCR, and its TCRdb copy is limited to in-frame clones, with some not included. The data hold about 67,000 clones, with around 81% observed a single time. Selection required adequate fresh-frozen tumor tissue plus more than two years' survival data. This entry belongs to a study of glioma-infiltrating T cells after dendritic cell vaccination. Study-wide results and caveats: Longer survival after dendritic cell vaccination followed higher pretreatment TIL content.

The CDR3 covers 12 residues. The germline V gene encodes CDR1 SGHRS and CDR2 YFSETQ. Trimming shortened V by 0 bases and J by 5 bases, and 5 bases separated the two germline ends. This chain joins TRBV5-1 and TRBJ2-5; no clear D. The sample was blood, taken before dendritic cell vaccination. This clonotype originated in a human donor with glioblastoma. The CDR3 bases are TGCGCCAGCAGCTTGGAACAGGAGACCCAGTACTTC. This codes for CASSLEQETQYF.